The clone carrying this TCR beta chain showed up many times. No antigen is known for it. The sample comes from a study of metastatic and nonmetastatic thyroid tumors. At the level of the study: Comparative analysis of repertoires was undertaken across blood and tumor or nodule tissue obtained from malignant and benign thyroid patients. Study conclusions and caveats: In both blood and tumor samples, TCR beta diversity was reported significantly higher for malignant than benign nodules.

All patients were untreated before thyroid surgery. J lost 5 bases, V lost 4 bases, and 11 bases had no gene match. Per germline, CDR1 MDHEN and CDR2 SYDVKM. The CDR3 runs 16 residues. In the original analysis: Across clinicopathological groups, CDR3 differences served as the basis for building a distant-metastasis classifier for papillary thyroid cancer. TCRdb re-called the PCR reads with MiXCR. The V and J calls and clone size come from TCRdb's table, not from the authors' own analysis. The sample consists of some 41,000 clones, around 2.9% of them appearing once. This clonotype originated in a female donor with papillary thyroid cancer or a benign thyroid nodule (not recorded which). Some clones in this sample may be carry-over from other donors' samples. The chain employs TRBV28 and TRBJ2-5, with 9 positions matching TRBD1. Sequenced sample: blood. The CDR3 reads CASSSSGTGWMETQYF. In DNA, the CDR3 is TGTGCCAGCAGTTCCTCCGGGACAGGGTGGATGGAGACCCAGTACTTC.